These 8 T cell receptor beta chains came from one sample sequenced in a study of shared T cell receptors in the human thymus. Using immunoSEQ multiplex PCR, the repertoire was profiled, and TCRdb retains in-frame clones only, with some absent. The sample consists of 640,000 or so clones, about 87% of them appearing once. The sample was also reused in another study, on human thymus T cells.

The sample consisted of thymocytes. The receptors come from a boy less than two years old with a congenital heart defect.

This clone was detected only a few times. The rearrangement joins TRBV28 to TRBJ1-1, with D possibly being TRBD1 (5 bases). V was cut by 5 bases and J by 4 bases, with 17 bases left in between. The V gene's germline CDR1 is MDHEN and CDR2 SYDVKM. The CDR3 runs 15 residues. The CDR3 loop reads CASSPKGREVTEAFF. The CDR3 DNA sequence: TGTGCCAGCAGTCCCAAGGGCAGGGAGGTCACTGAAGCTTTCTTT.

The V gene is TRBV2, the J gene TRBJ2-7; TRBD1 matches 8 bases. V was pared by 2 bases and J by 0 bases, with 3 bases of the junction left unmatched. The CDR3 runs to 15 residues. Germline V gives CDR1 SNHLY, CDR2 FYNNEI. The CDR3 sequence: CASSERDRSSYEQYF. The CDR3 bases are TGTGCCAGCAGTGAAAGGGACAGGTCCTCCTACGAGCAGTACTTC.

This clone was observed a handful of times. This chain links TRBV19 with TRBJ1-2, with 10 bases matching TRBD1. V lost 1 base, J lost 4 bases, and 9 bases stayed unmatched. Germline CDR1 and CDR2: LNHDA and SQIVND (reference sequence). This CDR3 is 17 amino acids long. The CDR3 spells CASSIGPSGQGIYGYTF. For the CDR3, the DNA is TGTGCCAGTAGTATAGGCCCCTCGGGACAGGGGATCTATGGCTACACCTTC.

The CDR3 loop reads CSVGSRGLNTEAFF. DNA of the CDR3: TGCAGCGTTGGGAGCCGCGGCCTGAACACTGAAGCTTTCTTT. V and J are TRBV29-1 and TRBJ1-1; D gene uncertain. The CDR3 length is 14 residues. The germline V gene encodes CDR1 SQVTM and CDR2 ANQGSEA. The V end was cut by 4 bases, the J end by 0 bases, with 12 bases between.

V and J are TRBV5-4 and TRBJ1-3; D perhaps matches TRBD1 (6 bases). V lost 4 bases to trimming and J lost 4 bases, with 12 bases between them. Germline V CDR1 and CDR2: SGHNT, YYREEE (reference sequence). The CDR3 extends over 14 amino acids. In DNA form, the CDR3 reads TGTGCCAGCAGCCCCGACAGGAGAGGAAACACCATATATTTT. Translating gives CASSPDRRGNTIYF.

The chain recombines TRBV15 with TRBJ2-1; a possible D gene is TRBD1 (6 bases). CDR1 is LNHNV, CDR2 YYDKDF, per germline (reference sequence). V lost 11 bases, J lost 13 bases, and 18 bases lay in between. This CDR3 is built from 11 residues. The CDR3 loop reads CAAGGQTRQFF. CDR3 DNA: TGTGCCGCTGGGGGACAAACCCGTCAGTTCTTC.

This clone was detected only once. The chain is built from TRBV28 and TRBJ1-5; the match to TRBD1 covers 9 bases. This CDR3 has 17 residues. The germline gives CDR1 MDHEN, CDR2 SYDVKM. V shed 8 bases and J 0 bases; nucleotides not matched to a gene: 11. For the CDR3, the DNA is TGTGCCAGCGCCGGGACAGGGAGATCTTATAGCAATCAGCCCCAGCATTTT. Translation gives CASAGTGRSYSNQPQHF. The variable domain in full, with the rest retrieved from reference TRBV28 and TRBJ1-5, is DVKVTQSSRYLVKRTGEKVFLECVQDMDHENMFWYRQDPGLGLRLIYFSYDVKMKEKGDIPEGYSVSREKKERFSLILESASTNQTSMYLCASAGTGRSYSNQPQHFGDGTRLSIL.

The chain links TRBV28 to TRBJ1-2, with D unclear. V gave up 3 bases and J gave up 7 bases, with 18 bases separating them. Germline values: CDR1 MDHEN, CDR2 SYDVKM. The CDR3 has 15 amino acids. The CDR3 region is CASSFRPQVLRGYTF. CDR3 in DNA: TGTGCCAGCAGTTTCCGACCCCAGGTCCTTCGTGGCTACACCTTC.